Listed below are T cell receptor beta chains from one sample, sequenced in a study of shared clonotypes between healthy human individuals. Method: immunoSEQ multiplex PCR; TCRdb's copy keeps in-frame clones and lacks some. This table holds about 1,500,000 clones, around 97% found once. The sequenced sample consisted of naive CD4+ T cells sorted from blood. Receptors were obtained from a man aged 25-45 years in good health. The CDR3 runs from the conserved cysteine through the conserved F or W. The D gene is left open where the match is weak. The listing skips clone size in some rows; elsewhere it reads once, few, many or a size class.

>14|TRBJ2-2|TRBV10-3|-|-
CAISESSRPGELFF
TGTGCCATCAGTGAGTCGAGCAGGCCCGGGGAGCTGTTTTTT
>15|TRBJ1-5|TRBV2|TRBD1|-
CASSWGQDRNQPQHF
TGTGCCAGCAGTTGGGGACAGGACCGCAATCAGCCCCAGCATTTT
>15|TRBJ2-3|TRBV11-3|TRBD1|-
CASSLVQGAGDTQYF
TGTGCCAGCAGCTTAGTACAGGGGGCTGGAGATACGCAGTATTTT
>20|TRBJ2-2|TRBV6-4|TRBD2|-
CASSASGTSGRLRLTGELFF
TGTGCCAGCAGTGCCTCCGGGACTAGCGGGAGGCTGCGATTGACCGGGGAGCTGTTTTTT
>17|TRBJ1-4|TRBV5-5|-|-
CASRLSRDTQLGGKLFF
TGTGCCAGCAGACTCTCGCGGGACACTCAATTGGGTGGAAAACTGTTTTTT
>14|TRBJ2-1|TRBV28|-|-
CASTSGAPYNEQFF
TGTGCCAGCACCTCGGGTGCACCCTACAATGAGCAGTTCTTC
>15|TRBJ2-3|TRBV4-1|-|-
CASSQGLTSTDTQYF
TGCGCCAGCAGCCAAGGCTTGACTAGCACAGATACGCAGTATTTT
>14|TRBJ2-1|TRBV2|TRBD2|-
CASEPSGRENEQFF
TGTGCCAGCGAGCCTAGCGGGAGAGAGAATGAGCAGTTCTTC
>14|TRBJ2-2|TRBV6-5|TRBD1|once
CASSPTGSTGELFF
TGTGCCAGCAGCCCGACAGGGTCGACCGGGGAGCTGTTTTTT
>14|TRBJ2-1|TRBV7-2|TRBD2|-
CASSPPGTRRVQFF
TGTGCCAGCAGCCCCCCCGGGACTAGGAGGGTGCAGTTCTTC
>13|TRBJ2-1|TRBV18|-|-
CASSPGIDNEQFF
TGTGCCAGCTCACCAGGCATTGACAATGAGCAGTTCTTC
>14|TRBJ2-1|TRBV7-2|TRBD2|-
CASSLVVAGNEQFF
TGTGCCAGCAGCTTAGTGGTAGCGGGGAATGAGCAGTTCTTC
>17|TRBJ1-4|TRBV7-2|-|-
CASSPFAGPNLNEKLFF
TGTGCCAGCAGCCCTTTCGCGGGCCCGAACCTTAATGAAAAACTGTTTTTT
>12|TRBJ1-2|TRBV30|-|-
CAWSASNYGYTF
TGTGCCTGGAGCGCGAGTAACTATGGCTACACCTTC
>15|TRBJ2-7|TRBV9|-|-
CASSPAATAEYEQYF
TGTGCCAGCAGCCCTGCCGCGACAGCCGAATACGAGCAGTACTTC
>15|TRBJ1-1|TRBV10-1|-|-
CASSDGGAGNTEAFF
TGCGCCAGCAGTGACGGGGGGGCCGGGAACACTGAAGCTTTCTTT
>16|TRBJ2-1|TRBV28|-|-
CASSGSGFPSYNEQFF
TGTGCCAGCAGTGGCAGCGGGTTCCCTTCCTACAATGAGCAGTTCTTC
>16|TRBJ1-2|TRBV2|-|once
CASSEAPVGTNYGYTF
TGTGCCAGCAGTGAAGCGCCGGTTGGGACCAACTATGGCTACACCTTC
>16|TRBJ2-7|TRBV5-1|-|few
CASSPPRSSVTYEQYF
TGCGCCAGCAGCCCACCCCGGAGTAGCGTGACCTACGAGCAGTACTTC
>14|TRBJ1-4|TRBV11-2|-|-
CASSLVAGLGKLFF
TGTGCCAGCAGCTTAGTGGCAGGGTTGGGAAAACTGTTTTTT
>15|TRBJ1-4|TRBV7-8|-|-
CASSLVESGNEKLFF
TGTGCCAGCAGCTTAGTCGAGAGTGGCAATGAAAAACTGTTTTTT
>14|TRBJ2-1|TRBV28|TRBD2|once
CASSSSGIYNEQFF
TGTGCCAGCAGTTCTAGCGGGATTTACAATGAGCAGTTCTTC
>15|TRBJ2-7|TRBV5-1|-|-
CASSLLAGSSYEQYF
TGCGCCAGCAGCTTGCTGGCGGGTAGCTCCTACGAGCAGTACTTC
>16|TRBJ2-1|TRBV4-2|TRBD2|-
CASRGLAGGRYNEQFF
TGTGCCAGCAGGGGGCTAGCGGGAGGAAGGTACAATGAGCAGTTCTTC
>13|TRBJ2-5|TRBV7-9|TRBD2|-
CASSLTSGETQYF
TGTGCCAGCAGCTTGACTAGCGGGGAGACCCAGTACTTC
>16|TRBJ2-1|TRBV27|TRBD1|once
CASSPTGQEPYNEQFF
TGTGCCAGCAGTCCGACCGGACAGGAACCCTACAATGAGCAGTTCTTC
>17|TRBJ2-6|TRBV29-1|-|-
CSVEESFGSSGANVLTF
TGCAGCGTTGAAGAGAGTTTCGGAAGCTCTGGGGCCAACGTCCTGACTTTC
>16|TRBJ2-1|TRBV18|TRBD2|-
CASSPPGRAGLNEQFF
TGTGCCAGCTCACCCCCTGGGAGGGCCGGTCTTAATGAGCAGTTCTTC
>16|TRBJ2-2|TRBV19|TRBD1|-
CASRFPGQPNTGELFF
TGTGCCAGTAGGTTTCCGGGACAGCCGAACACCGGGGAGCTGTTTTTT
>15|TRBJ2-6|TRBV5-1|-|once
CASSLGPGGANVLTF
TGCGCCAGCAGCTTGGGTCCGGGCGGGGCCAACGTCCTGACTTTC
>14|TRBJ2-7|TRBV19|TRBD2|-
CASISGSPSYEQYF
TGTGCCAGTATTAGCGGGAGTCCCTCTTACGAGCAGTACTTC
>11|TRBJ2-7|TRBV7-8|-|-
CASNNWGEQYF
TGTGCCAGCAACAACTGGGGTGAGCAGTACTTC
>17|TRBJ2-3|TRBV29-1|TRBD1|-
CSGGIRDRSPSTDTQYF
TGCAGCGGGGGAATCCGGGACAGAAGTCCTAGCACAGATACGCAGTATTTT
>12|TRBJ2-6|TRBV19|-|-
CASRGTSNVLTF
TGTGCCAGTAGGGGGACGTCCAACGTCCTGACTTTC
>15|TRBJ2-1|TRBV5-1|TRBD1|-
CASSLGQGDVYEQFF
TGCGCCAGCAGCTTGGGACAGGGAGATGTATATGAGCAGTTCTTC
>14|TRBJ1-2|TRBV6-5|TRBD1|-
CASSYSTGIRGYTF
TGTGCCAGCAGTTACTCGACAGGGATTCGTGGCTACACCTTC
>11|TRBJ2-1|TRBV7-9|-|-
CASSLKSEQFF
TGTGCCAGCAGCTTAAAATCGGAGCAGTTCTTC
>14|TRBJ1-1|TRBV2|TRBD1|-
CASSTGAMNTEAFF
TGTGCCAGCAGCACAGGGGCTATGAACACTGAAGCTTTCTTT
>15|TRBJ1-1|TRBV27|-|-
CASSFSVTMDTEAFF
TGTGCCAGCAGTTTTTCGGTGACGATGGACACTGAAGCTTTCTTT
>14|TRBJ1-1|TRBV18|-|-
CASSGALRGTEAFF
TGTGCCAGCTCAGGGGCTTTAAGAGGGACTGAAGCTTTCTTT
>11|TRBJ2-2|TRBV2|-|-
CASTGHGELFF
TGTGCCAGCACCGGGCACGGGGAGCTGTTTTTT
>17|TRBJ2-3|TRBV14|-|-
CASSELSGLTAVDTQYF
TGTGCCAGCAGCGAATTGTCGGGACTCACTGCCGTTGATACGCAGTATTTT
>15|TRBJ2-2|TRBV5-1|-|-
CASSWDPNSTGELFF
TGCGCCAGCAGCTGGGACCCTAATTCGACCGGGGAGCTGTTTTTT
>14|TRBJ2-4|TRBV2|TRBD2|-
CASSLAGAKNIQYF
TGTGCCAGCAGTCTAGCGGGAGCCAAAAACATTCAGTACTTC
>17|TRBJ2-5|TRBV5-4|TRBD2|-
CASSRGGGVSDQETQYF
TGTGCCAGCAGCCGGGGGGGCGGCGTGAGTGATCAAGAGACCCAGTACTTC
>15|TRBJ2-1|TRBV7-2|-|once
CASIPDRSSYNEQFF
TGTGCCAGCATCCCCGACAGGAGCTCCTACAATGAGCAGTTCTTC
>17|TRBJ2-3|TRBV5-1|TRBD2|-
CASSQGTSGRALDTQYF
TGCGCCAGCAGCCAAGGGACTAGCGGGAGGGCCCTAGATACGCAGTATTTT
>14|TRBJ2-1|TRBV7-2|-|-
CASSLGGLPNEQFF
TGTGCCAGCAGCTTAGGGGGACTCCCCAATGAGCAGTTCTTC
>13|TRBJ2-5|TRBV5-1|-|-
CASSEVFQETQYF
TGCGCCAGCAGCGAGGTATTCCAAGAGACCCAGTACTTC
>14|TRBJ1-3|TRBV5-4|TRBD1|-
CASSLDRARNTIYF
TGTGCCAGCAGCCTGGACAGGGCCAGAAACACCATATATTTT
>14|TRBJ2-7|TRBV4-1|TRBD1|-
CASSQEFRGYEQYF
TGCGCCAGCAGCCAAGAATTCAGGGGGTACGAGCAGTACTTC
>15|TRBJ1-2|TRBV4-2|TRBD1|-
CASSQGDRNVYGYTF
TGTGCCAGCAGCCAAGGGGACAGGAACGTCTATGGCTACACCTTC
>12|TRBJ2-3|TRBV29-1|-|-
CSVLGDSDTQYF
TGCAGCGTTTTAGGAGACTCAGATACGCAGTATTTT
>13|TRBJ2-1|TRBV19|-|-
CASSIGWRGEQFF
TGTGCCAGTAGTATTGGGTGGAGAGGTGAGCAGTTCTTC
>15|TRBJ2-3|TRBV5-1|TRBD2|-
CASKLAGVSTDTQYF
TGCGCCAGCAAACTAGCGGGAGTCAGCACAGATACGCAGTATTTT
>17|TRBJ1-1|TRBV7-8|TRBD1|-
CASSHGTGGVVNTEAFF
TGTGCCAGCAGCCATGGGACAGGGGGCGTTGTGAACACTGAAGCTTTCTTT
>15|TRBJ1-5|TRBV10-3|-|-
CAISDRVNSNQPQHF
TGTGCCATCAGTGACAGGGTTAATAGCAATCAGCCCCAGCATTTT